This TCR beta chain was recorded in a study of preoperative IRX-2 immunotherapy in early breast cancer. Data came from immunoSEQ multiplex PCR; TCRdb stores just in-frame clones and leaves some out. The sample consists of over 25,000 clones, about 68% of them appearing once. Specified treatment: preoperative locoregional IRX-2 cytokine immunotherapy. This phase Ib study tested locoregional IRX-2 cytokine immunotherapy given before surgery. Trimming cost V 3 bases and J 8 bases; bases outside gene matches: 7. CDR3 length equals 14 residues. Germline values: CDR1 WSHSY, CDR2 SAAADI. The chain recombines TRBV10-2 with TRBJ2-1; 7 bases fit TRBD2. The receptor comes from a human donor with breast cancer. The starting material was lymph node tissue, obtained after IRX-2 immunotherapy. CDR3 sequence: CASSEGTKRHEQFF. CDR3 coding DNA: TGCGCCAGCAGTGAAGGGACTAAACGGCATGAGCAGTTCTTC.